The 3 T cell receptor beta chains in this list originate from one sample, sequenced in a study of vaccination effects on CD4 cells after COVID-19. With the ViraFEST assay, the study expanded antigen-specific CD4+ T cells using viral peptide pools, then sequenced them. Subsequent to a culture period of about ten days, CD4+ T cells were isolated. Generated by immunoSEQ multiplex PCR, the TCRdb table keeps only in-frame clones and is missing some. The data show tens of thousands of clones, 73% seen once. These receptors' antigens are unknown. The sequences come from CD4+ T cells from PBMCs cultured with HCoV-229E spike peptides, collected before COVID-19 vaccination. The receptors were sampled from a human donor who received a COVID-19 vaccine.

The rearrangement joins TRBV30 to TRBJ1-1, with no clear D. The CDR3 totals 11 residues. From germline, CDR1 is GTSNPN and CDR2 SVGIG (reference sequence). The V and J ends lost 1 base and 11 bases respectively, with 11 bases between them. DNA for the CDR3: TGTGCCTGGAGTGCGACCGGGAGGGCTTTCTTT. This codes for CAWSATGRAFF.

This clone has a handful of counts. The gene calls are TRBV9 and TRBJ2-5, with 11 bases fitting TRBD2. The CDR3 has 14 amino acids. The junction had 0 bases not matched to a gene; V was cut back by 1 base and J by 4 bases. Germline V gives CDR1 SGDLS, CDR2 YYNGEE. The CDR3 loop is CASSVTSGGETQYF. The CDR3 bases are TGTGCCAGCAGCGTAACTAGCGGGGGAGAGACCCAGTACTTC.

V and J are TRBV6-6 and TRBJ1-5, with TRBD1 matching over 11 bases. V was clipped by 5 bases and J by 1 base; unmatched bases: 13. CDR1 and CDR2 from the germline V gene are MNHNY and SVGAGI (reference sequence). The CDR3 is 19 amino acids. The CDR3 DNA is TGTGCCAGCAGTCATCCGGGACAGGGGGGGATGAGGAGCAATCAGCCCCAGCATTTT. It translates to CASSHPGQGGMRSNQPQHF.